The 5 T cell receptor beta chains given below trace back to one sample, sequenced in a study of PD-1 blockade in mismatch repair-deficient tumors. This table comes from immunoSEQ multiplex PCR, and its TCRdb copy is limited to in-frame clones, with some not included. The table has around 48,000 clones, roughly 75% seen once. Sequences were derived from peripheral blood, sampled 4 weeks after starting pembrolizumab. These receptors all stem from an adult with mismatch repair-deficient cancer.

This clone was observed a handful of times. The V call is TRBV20-1, the J call TRBJ1-2; unclear D gene. The CDR3 is 10 residues long. Trimming cost V 6 bases and J 8 bases, with 10 bases left between them. Germline CDR1 is DFQATT and CDR2 is SNEGSKA (reference sequence). CDR3 residues: CSALRTGYTF. In DNA, the CDR3 is TGCAGTGCCCTTCGTACGGGCTACACCTTC.

V usage is TRBV7-6 and J usage is TRBJ1-1; 11 bases line up with TRBD1. Trimming cost V 5 bases and J 3 bases; bases outside gene matches: 11. Germline V CDR1 and CDR2: SGHVS, FNYEAQ. CDR3 length: 17 amino acids. DNA of the CDR3: TGTGCCAGCAGCCAAATCCCGGGACAGGGGGAGGACACTGAAGCTTTCTTT. Amino acid sequence: CASSQIPGQGEDTEAFF.

The rearrangement uses TRBV6-5 and TRBJ2-7, with D uncertain. Deletions cut 2 bases from V and 3 bases from J, with 14 bases between. CDR3 length: 15 amino acids. Germline V CDR1 and CDR2: MNHEY, SVGAGI. In DNA, the CDR3 is TGTGCCAGCAGTTACAAGGCAGACCTCTTCTACGAGCAGTACTTC. It encodes CASSYKADLFYEQYF.

The V gene is TRBV7-2, the J gene TRBJ2-1; tentative D call: TRBD2 (5 bases). The CDR3 is 14 residues long. Germline lookup yields CDR1 SGHTA and CDR2 FQGNSA. Trimming stripped 2 bases from V and 6 bases from J, with 11 bases between. CDR3 DNA: TGTGCCAGCAGCTTATATGGGGAGCGCAATGAGCAGTTCTTC. The encoded protein is CASSLYGERNEQFF.

This sequence joins TRBV9 and TRBJ2-1; D gene uncertain. Germline loops: CDR1 SGDLS, CDR2 YYNGEE. V was shortened by 0 bases and J by 0 bases, with 7 bases between the two germline ends. The CDR3 extends over 15 amino acids. The CDR3 nucleotides are TGTGCCAGCAGCGTAGATGCGGACTCCTACAATGAGCAGTTCTTC. Translated, it gives CASSVDADSYNEQFF.